This T cell receptor (beta chain) was recovered during a study of glioma-infiltrating T cells after dendritic cell vaccination (dated by TCRdb to 2015 to 2016). General notes on the study: The cohort included some 15 glioblastoma patients drawn from Phase I and II dendritic cell vaccination trials, of whom 9 were newly diagnosed and 6 had recurrent disease. Between the early 2000s and the early 2010s, patients were given autologous tumor lysate-pulsed dendritic cell vaccination. To make the vaccine, monocyte-derived dendritic cells were cultured for 7 to 8 days with IL-4 and GM-CSF and then pulsed overnight with autologous tumor lysate. Each patient got three intradermal injections of the dendritic cell vaccine, spaced at biweekly intervals, in the arm below the axilla. In glioblastoma patients vaccinated with dendritic cells, deep sequencing of TCR beta CDR3 regions served to measure tumor-infiltrating lymphocyte content and to compare repertoires between tumor and blood. Survival after dendritic cell vaccination was correlated with TCR sequencing metrics, such as TIL content and the overlap between tumor and blood repertoires.

This specimen's time point label, per the study, means: after dendritic cell vaccination, including at tumor progression/relapse. To be selected, patients needed enough residual fresh-frozen tumor tissue and more than two years of available survival data. An isocitrate dehydrogenase mutation was not carried by any of the glioblastoma patients, although molecular status was otherwise variable. PBMC were collected before vaccination, two weeks after the third vaccination, and at tumor progression when it occurred. Genomic DNA was extracted with the Qiagen DNeasy Blood extraction Kit. V lost 1 base and J lost 4 bases; the stretch between them is 10 bases long. Sequences SGHTA (CDR1) and FQGNSA (CDR2) are obtained from the germline V gene. CDR3 length: 14 amino acids, cysteine to phenylalanine. Only the CDR3 part of the read is kept: 42 bases, read in frame from the first base. The immunoSEQ assay amplified TCRB CDR3 regions from approximately 2 micrograms of genomic DNA, or from all available DNA when less than that amount was available. The multiplex PCR employed 60 forward primers targeting TCR V beta segments and 13 reverse primers targeting J beta segments. To estimate the number of reads per starting template, synthetic control templates were added to each sample at limiting dilution. Reads of 87 bp were generated by sequencing on the Illumina HiSeq System. In the original analysis: To remove PCR and sequencing errors, closely related sequences were merged with a nearest neighbor algorithm. TCR overlap was measured as the percentage of unique tumor TCR beta sequences that were also present in the peripheral blood of the same patient. The table comes from immuneACCESS by way of TCRdb, which keeps in-frame sequences with V and J called. Part of the clones is missing from these tables; in studies checked, under half for an unresolved V gene and the rest for unknown reasons. V and J calls and clone size follow that table, whereas D and trimming were derived from the DNA. The sample profile shows about 50,000 clones; around nine tenths of them were found once. The biggest ten clones account for roughly 5.3% of the sample.

About this clone itself: The specificity of this receptor is unknown. Nothing much larger sits one base from this clone, and base qualities are not available.

What the study reported, not specific to this receptor: No direct relationship between TCR clonality and survival was found, suggesting that a diverse polyclonal response may matter. The cohort was small and heterogeneous, with few patients having full blood and tumor sets and even fewer initial-recurrent tumor pairs. The response model built on TCR overlap across three groups was characterized as speculative, with prospective validation still needed. After dendritic cell vaccination, a higher estimated pretreatment TIL content predicted longer time to progression and overall survival.

The chain is assembled from TRBV7-2 and TRBJ1-1; TRBD1 is a weak D gene call, 6 bases matching. Sequenced material: blood, taken after dendritic cell vaccination. The receptor was derived from a human donor with glioblastoma. The DNA is TGTGCCAGCAGCTTAGGGGGGCTGGGCACTGAAGCTTTCTTT. Its protein product is CASSLGGLGTEAFF. Full variable domain (CDR3 extended with the reference TRBV7-2 and TRBJ1-1 proteins): GAGVSQSPSNKVTEKGKDVELRCDPISGHTALYWYRQSLGQGLEFLIYFQGNSAPDKSGLPSDRFSAERTGGSVSTLTIQRTQQEDSAVYLCASSLGGLGTEAFFGQGTRLTVV.